These 19 T cell receptor beta chains originate from one sample sequenced in a study of identifying expanded T cells in peripheral blood (dated by TCRdb to about 2019). The receptor library was made with the immunoSEQ multiplex PCR assay. The table comes from immuneACCESS by way of TCRdb, which keeps in-frame sequences with V and J called. Part of the clones is missing from these tables; in studies checked, under half for an unresolved V gene and the rest for unknown reasons. The sample data list about 58,000 clones, and more than 70% of these were observed just once. Approximately 3.8% of the sample goes to the ten largest clones. Sequenced sample: blood. These TCRs come from a person between 18 and 70 years old in good health.

This clone was counted a single time. The chain carries TRBV19 and TRBJ2-1; 8 bases line up with TRBD2. Germline values: CDR1 LNHDA, CDR2 SQIVND (reference sequence). The CDR3 covers 16 residues. The V segment lost 6 bases and the J segment 6 bases; nucleotides outside the gene matches: 13. The CDR3 loop reads CASRNRTSPEVNEQFF. The CDR3 DNA follows: TGTGCCAGTAGAAATAGGACTAGCCCGGAGGTCAATGAGCAGTTCTTC. Full variable domain (missing parts from reference TRBV19 and TRBJ2-1): DGGITQSPKYLFRKEGQNVTLSCEQNLNHDAMYWYRQDPGQGLRLIYYSQIVNDFQKGDIAEGYSVSREKKESFPLTVTSAQKNPTAFYLCASRNRTSPEVNEQFFGPGTRLTVL.

This chain joins TRBV21-1 and TRBJ1-1; the table's D call of TRBD1 was not tested on the DNA. TRBV21-1 is a pseudogene segment. The CDR3 length is 18 residues. The CDR3 sequence: CAQAAKQNGGHWNTEAFF. CDR3 sequence (DNA): TGTGCCCAAGCAGCAAAGCAGAATGGGGGACACTGGAACACTGAAGCTTTCTTT.

In its sample, this clone was seen once. The chain carries TRBV11-3 and TRBJ2-5; TRBD2 aligns across 15 bases. This CDR3 has 16 residues. The ends lost 5 bases at V and 4 bases at J; junction bases unmatched: 5. Germline V gene lookup returns CDR1 SGHNT and CDR2 YENEEA. The CDR3 spells CASSRTSGGAGETQYF. CDR3 in DNA: TGTGCCAGCAGCCGGACTAGCGGGGGGGCCGGAGAGACCCAGTACTTC.

The V call is TRBV29-1, the J call TRBJ1-2, with TRBD1 matching 7 bases. Germline V gene sequence: CDR1 SQVTM, CDR2 ANQGSEA. The V segment lost 4 bases and the J segment 2 bases; nucleotides outside the gene matches: 4. The CDR3 sequence is 13 residues long. The DNA for the CDR3 is TGCAGCGTTGGGGACAGAGAAAACTATGGCTACACCTTC. This sequence encodes CSVGDRENYGYTF.

This chain uses TRBV4-1 with TRBJ2-7; 11 bases line up with TRBD2. CDR1 is MGHRA, CDR2 YSYEKL, per germline. The CDR3 is 15 residues long. Losses at the gene ends were 5 bases for V and 2 bases for J; bases not matched to a gene: 5. CDR3 loop: CASSDLAGGPYEQYF. The DNA of the CDR3 is TGCGCCAGCAGCGACCTAGCGGGGGGACCCTACGAGCAGTACTTC.

The CDR3, as DNA: TGTGCCAGCAGCTTCAGTGGGTCGGGGGACAGCACCTACGAGCAGTACTTC. Its protein is CASSFSGSGDSTYEQYF. This chain links TRBV7-9 with TRBJ2-7; D is possibly TRBD1 (7 bases). Germline V gives CDR1 SEHNR, CDR2 FQNEAQ (reference sequence). This CDR3 has 17 residues. The ends were cut back, 3 bases at V and 2 bases at J, with 20 bases in the middle.

This sequence joins TRBV19 and TRBJ1-4; D perhaps matches TRBD1 (6 bases). The CDR3 has 13 residues. Germline V CDR1 and CDR2: LNHDA, SQIVND (reference sequence). Trimming took off 10 bases at V and 4 bases at J, with 13 bases between the two ends. The CDR3 here is CATTGTHNEKLFF. For the CDR3, the DNA is TGTGCCACCACCGGGACACATAATGAAAAACTGTTTTTT. Variable domain in full (rest from reference TRBV19 and TRBJ1-4): DGGITQSPKYLFRKEGQNVTLSCEQNLNHDAMYWYRQDPGQGLRLIYYSQIVNDFQKGDIAEGYSVSREKKESFPLTVTSAQKNPTAFYLCATTGTHNEKLFFGSGTQLSVL.

This chain connects TRBV12-1 to TRBJ1-4. TRBV12-1 is recorded as a pseudogene. This CDR3 has 14 amino acids. Written as DNA, the CDR3 is TGTGCCAGCAGCTTTAAGGCAACGAGGGAAAAACTGTTTTTT. Translating gives CASSFKATREKLFF.

This clone occurred a few times. The chain uses TRBV4-3 and TRBJ1-2, with 8 positions matching TRBD1. CDR3 length equals 16 residues. Germline V gene lookup returns CDR1 LGHNA and CDR2 YSLEER. Trimming took 0 bases from V and 1 from J; bases not matched to a gene: 4. This CDR3 reads CASSQETGANNYGYTF. The CDR3, as DNA: TGCGCCAGCAGCCAAGAGACAGGGGCTAATAACTATGGCTACACCTTC.

CDR3 region: CASSLSSTSRQGGGYTF. The CDR3 nucleotides are TGTGCCAGCAGCTTGTCTTCGACTTCCAGGCAAGGGGGTGGCTACACCTTC. The J gene is TRBJ1-2, the V gene TRBV5-4, with D perhaps matching TRBD1 (6 bases). The V and J ends lost 1 base and 7 bases respectively, with 23 bases between them. Germline lookup yields CDR1 SGHNT and CDR2 YYREEE (reference sequence). The CDR3 sequence is 17 residues long.

This sequence joins TRBV6-6 and TRBJ2-7; no reliable D call. Between the trimmed V and J ends, which lost 6 bases and 4 bases, there was a span of 13 bases. Germline V gene sequence: CDR1 MNHNY, CDR2 SVGAGI (reference sequence). CDR3 length: 13 residues. This CDR3 reads CASSRLLNYEQYF. The DNA for the CDR3 is TGTGCCAGCAGCCGACTCCTTAATTACGAGCAGTACTTC.

The chain links TRBV15 to TRBJ2-7; D is perhaps TRBD1 (6 bases). Trimming removed 1 base at V and 1 base at J, with 11 bases between. The CDR3 totals 15 residues. Germline CDR1 reads LNHNV; CDR2 reads YYDKDF (reference sequence). CDR3 region: CATSRGTEESYEQYF. The CDR3 nucleotides are TGTGCCACCAGCAGAGGGACAGAAGAATCCTACGAGCAGTACTTC.

This sequence joins TRBV28 and TRBJ2-2; TRBD2 aligns across 9 bases. The CDR3 length is 18 residues. CDR1 MDHEN and CDR2 SYDVKM come from the germline V gene. V gave up 4 bases and J gave up 5 bases; unmatched junction bases: 14. The CDR3 DNA reads TGTGCCAGCAGTTCTCCATATAGCGGGAGCAGTCGGACCGGGGAGCTGTTTTTT. Translation gives CASSSPYSGSSRTGELFF.

The chain has TRBV27 and TRBJ2-5; 7 bases fit TRBD2. Near its end, the DNA agrees better with TRBJ2-7, so the J call may be wrong. CDR1 MNHEY and CDR2 SMNVEV come from the germline V gene (reference sequence). There are 15 residues in the CDR3. The CDR3 DNA reads TGTGCCAGCAGTTTCCGGACTAGTGGGTACTACGAGCAGTACTTC. This sequence encodes CASSFRTSGYYEQYF.

The chain is built from TRBV10-2 and TRBJ2-7; 10 nucleotides agree with TRBD2. CDR1 and CDR2 from the germline V gene are WSHSY and SAAADI. The junction had 2 bases not matched to a gene; V was cut back by 0 bases and J by 0 bases. The CDR3 sequence is 16 residues long. The CDR3 coding sequence is TGCGCCAGCAGTGAGTCGGAGCGGGGGGGCTCCTACGAGCAGTACTTC. This codes for CASSESERGGSYEQYF.

The gene calls are TRBV5-6 and TRBJ2-1; the match to TRBD1 covers 8 bases. J gave up 9 bases and V 1 base, and 12 bases lay outside the gene matches. The CDR3 length is 16 residues. Germline loops: CDR1 SGHDT, CDR2 YYEEEE. The CDR3 sequence: CASSLSTAGGWSEQFF. The CDR3 coding sequence is TGTGCCAGCAGCTTGAGTACTGCAGGGGGCTGGAGTGAGCAGTTCTTC.

This clone was found once. V and J are TRBV5-4 and TRBJ2-5, with D possibly being TRBD1 (8 bases). Germline CDR1 and CDR2: SGHNT and YYREEE (reference sequence). This CDR3 has 16 amino acids. V lost 1 base and J 5 bases, leaving 18 bases between the germline ends. The CDR3 protein is CASSLNGGTGGETQYF. The CDR3 bases are TGTGCCAGCAGCTTGAACGGGGGGACAGGTGGGGAGACCCAGTACTTC.

The chain combines TRBV19 with TRBJ1-6; tentatively, D is TRBD1 (5 bases). Between the trimmed V and J ends, which lost 3 bases and 7 bases, there was a span of 16 bases. The CDR3 contains 16 residues. Germline CDR1 reads LNHDA; CDR2 reads SQIVND (reference sequence). CDR3 protein: CASSIKHRDGNSPLHF. CDR3 nucleotide sequence: TGTGCCAGTAGTATCAAACATAGGGACGGAAATTCACCCCTCCACTTT.

The rearrangement links TRBV18 to TRBJ2-7, with 10 positions matching TRBD1. This CDR3 has 13 amino acids. After removal of 3 bases from V and 7 bases from J, the junction contained 3 bases not matched to a gene. The germline V gene has CDR1 KGHSH and CDR2 LQKENI. The CDR3 nucleotides read TGTGCCAGCTCACCCGGGACAGGGGAAGAGCAGTACTTC. Protein product: CASSPGTGEEQYF.